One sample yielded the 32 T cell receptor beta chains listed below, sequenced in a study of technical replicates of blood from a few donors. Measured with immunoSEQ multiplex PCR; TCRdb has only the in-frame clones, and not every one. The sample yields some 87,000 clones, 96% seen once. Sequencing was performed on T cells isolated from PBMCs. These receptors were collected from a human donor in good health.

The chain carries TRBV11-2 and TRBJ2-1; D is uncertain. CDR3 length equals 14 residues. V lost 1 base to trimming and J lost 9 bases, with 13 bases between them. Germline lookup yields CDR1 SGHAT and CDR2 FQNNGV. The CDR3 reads CASSLGGANPEQFF. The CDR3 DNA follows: TGTGCCAGCAGCTTAGGTGGAGCGAATCCTGAGCAGTTCTTC.

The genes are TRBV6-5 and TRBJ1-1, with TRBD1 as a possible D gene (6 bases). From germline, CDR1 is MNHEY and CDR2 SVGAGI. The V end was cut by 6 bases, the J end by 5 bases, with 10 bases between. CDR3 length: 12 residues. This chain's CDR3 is CASSHQGTEAFF. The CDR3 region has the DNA TGTGCCAGCAGCCACCAGGGGACTGAAGCTTTCTTT.

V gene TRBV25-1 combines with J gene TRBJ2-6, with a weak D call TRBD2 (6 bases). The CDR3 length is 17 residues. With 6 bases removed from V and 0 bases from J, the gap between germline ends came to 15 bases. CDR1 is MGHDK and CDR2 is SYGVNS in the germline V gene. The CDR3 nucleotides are TGTGCCAGCAGCGCGGGACTCACTAGCTCTGGGGCCAACGTCCTGACTTTC. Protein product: CASSAGLTSSGANVLTF.

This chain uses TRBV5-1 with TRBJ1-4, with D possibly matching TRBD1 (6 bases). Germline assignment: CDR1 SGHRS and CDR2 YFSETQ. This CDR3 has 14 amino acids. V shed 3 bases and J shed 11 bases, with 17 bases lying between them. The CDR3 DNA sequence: TGCGCCAGCAGCTGGGATAACAGGGTAAGGAAACTGTTTTTT. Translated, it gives CASSWDNRVRKLFF.

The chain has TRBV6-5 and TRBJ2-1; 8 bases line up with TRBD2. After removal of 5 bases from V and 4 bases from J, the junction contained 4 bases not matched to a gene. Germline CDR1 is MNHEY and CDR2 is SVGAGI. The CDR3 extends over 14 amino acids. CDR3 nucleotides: TGTGCCAGCAGTAGACTAGCGACTTACAATGAGCAGTTCTTC. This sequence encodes CASSRLATYNEQFF.

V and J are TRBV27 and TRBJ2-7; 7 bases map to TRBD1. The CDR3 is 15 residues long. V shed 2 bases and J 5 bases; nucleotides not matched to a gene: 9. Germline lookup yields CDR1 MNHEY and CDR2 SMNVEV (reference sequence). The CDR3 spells CASSLEGGSGDEQYF. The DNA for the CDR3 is TGTGCCAGCAGTTTAGAAGGGGGCTCAGGAGACGAGCAGTACTTC.

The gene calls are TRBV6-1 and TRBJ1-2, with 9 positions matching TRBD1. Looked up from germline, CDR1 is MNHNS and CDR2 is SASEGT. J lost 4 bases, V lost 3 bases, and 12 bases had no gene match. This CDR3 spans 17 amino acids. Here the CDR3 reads CASSDYGTGRYGYGYTF. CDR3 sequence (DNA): TGTGCCAGCAGTGATTACGGGACAGGGAGGTATGGCTATGGCTACACCTTC.

CDR3 sequence reads: CASREQGENTEAFF. The CDR3, as DNA: TGTGCCAGCAGGGAACAGGGGGAGAACACTGAAGCTTTCTTT. This rearrangement joins TRBV6-6 to TRBJ1-1; 8 bases agree with TRBD1. Germline loops: CDR1 MNHNY, CDR2 SVGAGI (reference sequence). The ends lost 6 bases at V and 1 base at J; junction bases unmatched: 4. This CDR3 has 14 amino acids.

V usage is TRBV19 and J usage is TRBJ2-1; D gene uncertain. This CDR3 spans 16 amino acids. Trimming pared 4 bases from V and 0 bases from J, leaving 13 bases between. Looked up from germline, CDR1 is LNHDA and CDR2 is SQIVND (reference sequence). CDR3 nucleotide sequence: TGTGCCAGTAGTACCGGAACTATAGTCTCCTACAATGAGCAGTTCTTC. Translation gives CASSTGTIVSYNEQFF.

The CDR3 sequence is CAISDAGGNNQPQHF. The CDR3, as DNA: TGTGCCATCAGTGATGCGGGGGGCAACAATCAGCCCCAGCATTTT. The chain employs TRBV10-3 and TRBJ1-5; D possibly corresponds to TRBD1 (6 bases). The ends were cut back, 3 bases at V and 3 bases at J, with 12 bases in the middle. CDR1 and CDR2 (germline): ENHRY, SYGVKD. The CDR3 spans 15 residues.

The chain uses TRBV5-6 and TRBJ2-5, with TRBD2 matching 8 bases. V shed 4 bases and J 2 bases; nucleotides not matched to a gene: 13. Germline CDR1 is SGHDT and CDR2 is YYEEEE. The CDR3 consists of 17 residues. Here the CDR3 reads CASSIPWGGRNQETQYF. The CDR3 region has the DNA TGTGCCAGCAGCATCCCGTGGGGCGGGAGGAATCAAGAGACCCAGTACTTC.

In DNA, the CDR3 is TGTGCCAGCAGCGTAGCTCTCGGGGTTAAAGATACGCAGTATTTT. Protein sequence: CASSVALGVKDTQYF. The chain uses TRBV9 and TRBJ2-3, with D possibly TRBD2 on 5 matching bases. V was cut by 0 bases and J by 5 bases, with 13 bases left in between. This CDR3 region has 15 residues. Germline V CDR1 and CDR2: SGDLS, YYNGEE.

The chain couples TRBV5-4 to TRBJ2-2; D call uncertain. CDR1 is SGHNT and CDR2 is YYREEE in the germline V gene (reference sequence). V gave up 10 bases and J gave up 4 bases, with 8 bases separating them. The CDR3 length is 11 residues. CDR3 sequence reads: CASRSTGELFF. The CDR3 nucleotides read TGTGCCTCACGGAGCACCGGGGAGCTGTTTTTT.

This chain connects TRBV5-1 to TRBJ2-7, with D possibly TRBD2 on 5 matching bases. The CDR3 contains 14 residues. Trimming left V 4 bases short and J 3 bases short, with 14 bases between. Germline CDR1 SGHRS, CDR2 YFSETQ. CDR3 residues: CASSVGDSRYEQYF. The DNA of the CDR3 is TGCGCCAGCAGCGTGGGAGATAGTCGCTACGAGCAGTACTTC. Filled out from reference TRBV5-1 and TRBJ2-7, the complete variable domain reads KAGVTQTPRYLIKTRGQQVTLSCSPISGHRSVSWYQQTPGQGLQFLFEYFSETQRNKGNFPGRFSGRQFSNSRSEMNVSTLELGDSALYLCASSVGDSRYEQYFGPGTRLTVT.

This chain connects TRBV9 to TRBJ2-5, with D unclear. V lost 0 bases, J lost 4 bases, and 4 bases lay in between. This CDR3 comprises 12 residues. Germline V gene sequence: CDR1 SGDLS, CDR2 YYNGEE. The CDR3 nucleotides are TGTGCCAGCAGCGTAGATCGAGAGACCCAGTACTTC. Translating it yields CASSVDRETQYF.

The CDR3 region is CASSLGGSSGRIYEQFF. The DNA for the CDR3 is TGTGCCAGCAGCTTAGGGGGTTCTAGCGGGAGGATTTATGAGCAGTTCTTC. The chain uses TRBV7-2 and TRBJ2-1, with 11 nucleotides matching TRBD2. This CDR3 is built from 17 residues. CDR1 and CDR2 from the germline V gene are SGHTA and FQGNSA. The V segment lost 1 base and the J segment 8 bases; nucleotides outside the gene matches: 10.

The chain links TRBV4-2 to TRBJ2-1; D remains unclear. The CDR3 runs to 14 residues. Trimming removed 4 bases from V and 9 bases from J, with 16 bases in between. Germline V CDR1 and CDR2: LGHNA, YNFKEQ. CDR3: CASSLNLGSSEQFF. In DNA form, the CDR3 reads TGTGCCAGCAGCCTTAATCTAGGTTCGAGTGAGCAGTTCTTC.

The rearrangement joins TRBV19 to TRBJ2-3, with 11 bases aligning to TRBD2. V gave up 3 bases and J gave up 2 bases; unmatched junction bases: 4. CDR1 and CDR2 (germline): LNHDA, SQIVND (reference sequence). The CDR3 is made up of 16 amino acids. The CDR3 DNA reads TGTGCCAGTAGTATGGCGACTAGCGGGAACACAGATACGCAGTATTTT. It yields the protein CASSMATSGNTDTQYF.

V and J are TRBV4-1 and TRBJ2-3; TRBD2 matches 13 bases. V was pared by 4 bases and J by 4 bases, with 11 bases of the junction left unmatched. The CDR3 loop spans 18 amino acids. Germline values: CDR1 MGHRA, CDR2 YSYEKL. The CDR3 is CASSPSPLLAGGADTQYF. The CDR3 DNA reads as TGCGCCAGCAGCCCATCCCCCCTACTAGCGGGAGGGGCAGATACGCAGTATTTT.

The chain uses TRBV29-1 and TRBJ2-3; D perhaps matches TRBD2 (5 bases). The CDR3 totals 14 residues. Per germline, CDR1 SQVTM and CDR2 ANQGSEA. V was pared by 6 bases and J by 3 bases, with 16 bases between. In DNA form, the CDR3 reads TGCAGCGTCGGGGATCCGGGGAAAACAGATACGCAGTATTTT. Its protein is CSVGDPGKTDTQYF.

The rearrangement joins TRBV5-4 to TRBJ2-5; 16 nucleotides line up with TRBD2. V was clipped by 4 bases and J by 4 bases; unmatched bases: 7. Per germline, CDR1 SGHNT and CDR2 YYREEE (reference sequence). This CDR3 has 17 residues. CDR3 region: CASSTGLAGGPRETQYF. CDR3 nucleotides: TGTGCCAGCAGCACGGGACTAGCGGGAGGGCCTAGAGAGACCCAGTACTTC.

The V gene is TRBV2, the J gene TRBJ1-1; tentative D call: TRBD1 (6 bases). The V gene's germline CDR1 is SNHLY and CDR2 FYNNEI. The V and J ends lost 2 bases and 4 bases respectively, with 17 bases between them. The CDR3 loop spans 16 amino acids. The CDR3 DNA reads TGTGCCAGCAGTGAACTGGCCCGCGGGGGCAGCACTGAAGCTTTCTTT. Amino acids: CASSELARGGSTEAFF.

Written as DNA, the CDR3 is TGCGCCAGCAGCCAAGATCCCAGGGGGAACACTGAAGCTTTCTTT. Protein product: CASSQDPRGNTEAFF. The genes are TRBV4-1 and TRBJ1-1; D perhaps matches TRBD1 (6 bases). Germline lookup yields CDR1 MGHRA and CDR2 YSYEKL. V was shortened by 0 bases and J by 1 base, with 9 bases between the two germline ends. The CDR3 sequence is 15 residues long.

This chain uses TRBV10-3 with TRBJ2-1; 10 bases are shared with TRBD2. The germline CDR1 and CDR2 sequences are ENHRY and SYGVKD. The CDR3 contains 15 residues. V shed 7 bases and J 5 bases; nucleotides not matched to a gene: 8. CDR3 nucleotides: TGTGCCATCACCTCCGGGACTAGCGAGGACAATGAGCAGTTCTTC. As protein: CAITSGTSEDNEQFF.

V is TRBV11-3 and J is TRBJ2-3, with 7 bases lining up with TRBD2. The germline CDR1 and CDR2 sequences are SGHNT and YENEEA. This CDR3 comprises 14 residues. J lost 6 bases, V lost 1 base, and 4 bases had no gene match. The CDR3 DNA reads TGTGCCAGCAGCTTAGGCGGGAGTCGTGATACGCAGTATTTT. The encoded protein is CASSLGGSRDTQYF.

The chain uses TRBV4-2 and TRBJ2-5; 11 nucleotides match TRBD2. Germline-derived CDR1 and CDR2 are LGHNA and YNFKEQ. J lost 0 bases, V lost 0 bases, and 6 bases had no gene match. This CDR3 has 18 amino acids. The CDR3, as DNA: TGTGCCAGCAGCCAAGATATACTAGCGGGAGTGTACCAAGAGACCCAGTACTTC. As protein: CASSQDILAGVYQETQYF.

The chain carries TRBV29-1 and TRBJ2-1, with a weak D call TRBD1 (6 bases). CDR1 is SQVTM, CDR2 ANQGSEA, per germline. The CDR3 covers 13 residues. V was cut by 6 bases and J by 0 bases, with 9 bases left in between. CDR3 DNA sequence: TGCAGCGTCCGGACAGTCTCCTACAATGAGCAGTTCTTC. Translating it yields CSVRTVSYNEQFF.

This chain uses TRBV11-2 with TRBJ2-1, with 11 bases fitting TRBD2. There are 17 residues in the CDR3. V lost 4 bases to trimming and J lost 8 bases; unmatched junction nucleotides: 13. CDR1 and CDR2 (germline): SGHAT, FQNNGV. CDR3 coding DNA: TGTGCCAGCAGCTCGCGCCTAGCGGGAGGCCCGGTGGATGAGCAGTTCTTC. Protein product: CASSSRLAGGPVDEQFF.

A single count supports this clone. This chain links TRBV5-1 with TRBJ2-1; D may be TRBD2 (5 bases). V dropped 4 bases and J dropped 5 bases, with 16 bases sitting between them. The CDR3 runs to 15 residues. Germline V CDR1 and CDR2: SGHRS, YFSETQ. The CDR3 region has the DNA TGCGCCAGCAGCCCGATCCCGGAGGTTAACAATGAGCAGTTCTTC. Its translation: CASSPIPEVNNEQFF.

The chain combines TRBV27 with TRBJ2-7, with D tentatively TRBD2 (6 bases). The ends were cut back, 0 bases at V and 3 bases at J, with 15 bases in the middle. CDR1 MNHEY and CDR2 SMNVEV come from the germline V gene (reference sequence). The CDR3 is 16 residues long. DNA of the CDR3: TGTGCCAGCAGTTTATCAGCGGGCCTCCTATTCTACGAGCAGTACTTC. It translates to CASSLSAGLLFYEQYF.

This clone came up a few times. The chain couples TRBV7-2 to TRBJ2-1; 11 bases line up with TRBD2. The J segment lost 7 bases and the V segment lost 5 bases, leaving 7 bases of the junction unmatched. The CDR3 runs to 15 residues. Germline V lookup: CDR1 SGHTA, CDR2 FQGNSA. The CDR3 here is CASSPVAGGGNEQFF. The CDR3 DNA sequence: TGTGCCAGCAGCCCCGTAGCGGGAGGGGGGAATGAGCAGTTCTTC.

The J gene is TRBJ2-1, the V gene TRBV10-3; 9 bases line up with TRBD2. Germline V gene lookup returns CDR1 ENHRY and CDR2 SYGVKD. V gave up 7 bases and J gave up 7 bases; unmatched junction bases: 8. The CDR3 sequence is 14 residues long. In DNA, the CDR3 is TGTGCCATCAAGGGAGCGGGAGGTTGGAATGAGCAGTTCTTC. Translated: CAIKGAGGWNEQFF.